The entry below gives a single T cell receptor beta chain sequence along with its context. The PCR used 60 Vbeta and 13 Jbeta primers. Assay used: immunoSEQ multiplex PCR; TCRdb lists only in-frame clones, some missing. This sample has some 130,000 clones, with about 78% found just once. This sample was taken from a study of cytomegalovirus exposure and HLA in healthy donors. The germline V gene has CDR1 SGDLS and CDR2 YYNGEE. V lost 0 bases and J lost 0, with 9 bases in between. This CDR3 region has 16 residues. This chain links TRBV9 with TRBJ2-2; a weak D match, TRBD1 (6 bases). The specimen sequenced was PBMCs. This receptor was identified in a man aged 50-59 years in good health and CMV-seronegative. The CDR3 spells CASSVGGGSNTGELFF. The CDR3 coding sequence is TGTGCCAGCAGCGTAGGAGGGGGATCGAACACCGGGGAGCTGTTTTTT.